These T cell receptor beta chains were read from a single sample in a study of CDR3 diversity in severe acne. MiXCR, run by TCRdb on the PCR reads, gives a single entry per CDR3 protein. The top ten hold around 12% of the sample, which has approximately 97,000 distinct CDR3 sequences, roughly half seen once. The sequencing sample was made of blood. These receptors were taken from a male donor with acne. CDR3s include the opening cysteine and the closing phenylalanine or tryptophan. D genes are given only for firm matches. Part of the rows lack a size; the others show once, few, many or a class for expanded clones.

cdr3_nt: TGCGCCAGCAGCCAAGCCACGAGAGCGGGATGGGACAAAAACATTCAGTACTTC
cdr3_aa: CASSQATRAGWDKNIQYF
v_call: TRBV4-1
d_call: TRBD2
clone_size: NA
j_call: TRBJ2-4

cdr3_nt: TGTGCCAGCAGTGAATATGAGAAGACCTACGAGCAGTACTTC
cdr3_aa: CASSEYEKTYEQYF
v_call: TRBV25-1
d_call: NA
clone_size: NA
j_call: TRBJ2-7

cdr3_nt: TGTGCCAGCAGCCCTTGGGCGACAGGGTTCCCCTACGAGCAGTACTTC
cdr3_aa: CASSPWATGFPYEQYF
v_call: TRBV11-2
d_call: TRBD1
clone_size: many
j_call: TRBJ2-7

cdr3_nt: TGTGCCAGCAGTGAGGACAGCACCGGGGAGCTGTTTTTT
cdr3_aa: CASSEDSTGELFF
v_call: TRBV6-4
d_call: NA
clone_size: many
j_call: TRBJ2-2

cdr3_nt: TGTGCCAGCAGCCCGACTAGCGGGAGGGCCTCAGATACGCAGTATTTT
cdr3_aa: CASSPTSGRASDTQYF
v_call: TRBV7-6
d_call: TRBD2
clone_size: NA
j_call: TRBJ2-3

cdr3_nt: TGCGCCAGCAGGGAGGGGACCTTCGGCGCTGAAGCTTTCTTT
cdr3_aa: CASREGTFGAEAFF
v_call: TRBV5-1
d_call: NA
clone_size: many
j_call: TRBJ1-1

cdr3_nt: TGTGCCAGCAGCCGAGGGGGTGAAGAGACCCAGTACTTC
cdr3_aa: CASSRGGEETQYF
v_call: TRBV7-2
d_call: NA
clone_size: NA
j_call: TRBJ2-5

cdr3_nt: TGTGCCAGCAGTGACTCCCAGGACAGGGGGGGAAAACTGTTTTTT
cdr3_aa: CASSDSQDRGGKLFF
v_call: TRBV6-4
d_call: TRBD1
clone_size: NA
j_call: TRBJ1-4

cdr3_nt: TGTGCTAGTGGTCCCGTTGTTCCTGGGACAGGGGGCGAGACCCAGTACTTC
cdr3_aa: CASGPVVPGTGGETQYF
v_call: TRBV12-5
d_call: TRBD1
clone_size: few
j_call: TRBJ2-5

cdr3_nt: TGTGCCAGCAGCCCGACAGGGCCCTACGAGCAGTACTTC
cdr3_aa: CASSPTGPYEQYF
v_call: TRBV3-1
d_call: TRBD1
clone_size: many
j_call: TRBJ2-7

cdr3_nt: TGTGCCAGCAGCTTACGACTAGCGGGAGTAATTGGCGAGCAGTTCTTC
cdr3_aa: CASSLRLAGVIGEQFF
v_call: TRBV7-6
d_call: TRBD2
clone_size: NA
j_call: TRBJ2-1

cdr3_nt: TGTGCCAGCAGCCCAGGTCTTGGGACAGGGCAAGAGACCCAGTACTTC
cdr3_aa: CASSPGLGTGQETQYF
v_call: TRBV7-6
d_call: TRBD1
clone_size: NA
j_call: TRBJ2-5

cdr3_nt: TGTGCCACCAGCAGCGCGGGACAGGGACCCCTCCACTTT
cdr3_aa: CATSSAGQGPLHF
v_call: TRBV15
d_call: TRBD1
clone_size: many
j_call: TRBJ1-6

cdr3_nt: TGTGCCAGTACCCCGCGAGGGGGGACAGGGGGCTTTGGAAACACCATATATTTT
cdr3_aa: CASTPRGGTGGFGNTIYF
v_call: TRBV19
d_call: TRBD1
clone_size: NA
j_call: TRBJ1-3

cdr3_nt: TGTGCCAGCAGTGAAGGCAGGTTGGCTTATAGCAATCAGCCCCAGCATTTT
cdr3_aa: CASSEGRLAYSNQPQHF
v_call: TRBV6-1
d_call: NA
clone_size: NA
j_call: TRBJ1-5

cdr3_nt: TGTGCCAGCATTCCAATAGACAGGGTTGATCTGGCGGATGGCTACACCTTC
cdr3_aa: CASIPIDRVDLADGYTF
v_call: TRBV6-6
d_call: TRBD1
clone_size: NA
j_call: TRBJ1-2

cdr3_nt: TGTGCCAGCAGCCAGACGGGTCCGACCTACAATGAGCAGTTCTTC
cdr3_aa: CASSQTGPTYNEQFF
v_call: TRBV7-2
d_call: NA
clone_size: NA
j_call: TRBJ2-1

cdr3_nt: TGTGCCAGCAGCTTGGGGGGGGCTGGGGCCAACGTCCTGACTTTC
cdr3_aa: CASSLGGAGANVLTF
v_call: TRBV7-9
d_call: TRBD2
clone_size: NA
j_call: TRBJ2-6